This T cell receptor (beta chain) derives from a study of cytomegalovirus exposure and HLA in healthy donors (dated by TCRdb to about 2017). Context from the whole study: According to a later analysis, the roughly 120 validation repertoires were produced on the same platform as the roughly 720 repertoires of the first cohort. The aim of the study was to test whether cataloging public T cell receptors could identify signatures of past pathogen exposure. The study combined high-throughput TCR immunosequencing, statistical association of individual TCRs with disease status, and machine learning to predict cytomegalovirus infection status. Along with the approximately 620-subject first cohort, a separate validation cohort of over 90 different subjects was used. Findings and caveats that apply to the study as a whole: In the study, 150 to 200 TCR beta chains were listed as associated with cytomegalovirus. A later analysis had no HLA typing for the validation cohort, so co-occurrence there was scored across all 120 or so repertoires. A later analysis found that TCRs clustered in the first cohort also tended to co-occur in the roughly 120 validation repertoires, with approximately 94% of cluster scores above 0. In vitro tests confirmed that three of the cytomegalovirus-associated TCR beta chains recognize cytomegalovirus antigens. While some public TCRs were present in many individuals, most TCR sequences turned up only very rarely across donors. The classifier was reported to diagnose cytomegalovirus status with high specificity and sensitivity in both the original cohort and the validation cohort. The authors suggested that the approach could potentially be generalized to other disease states and immunological phenotypes.

The donors were included in the validation cohort of some 120 subjects, a group kept apart from the approximately 700-subject first cohort. The library was produced with the immunoSEQ multiplex PCR assay. The study's processing was this. To diagnose cytomegalovirus status from the catalog of TCR beta chain sequences, a statistical classification framework was built. This is the immuneACCESS table as TCRdb keeps it, with only in-frame sequences that have V and J called. A part of the clones is gone; compared with another copy, unresolved V genes explain less than half, and the rest is unexplained. That table gives V, J and clone size, and the DNA gave D and trimming. For this sample the table gives some 41,000 clones, of which 93% were detected only once. 2.1% of the sample goes to the ten largest clones. Including the terminal cysteine and phenylalanine, the CDR3 comprises 11 residues. The sequence is cut down to CDR3 DNA, 33 bases in frame from base 1. The germline V gene (reference sequence) specifies DFQATT as CDR1 and SNEGSKA as CDR2. The V and J ends are trimmed by 5 bases and 4 bases, leaving 7 bases between them.

Comment on this clone: It has no known antigen specificity. No per-base quality is available; no much larger clone lies one base away.

The clonotype originates from a woman in her late teens or twenties in good health and CMV-seronegative. The sequence is built from TRBV20-1 and TRBJ2-3; a tentative D match to TRBD1 spans 6 bases. Sequenced input: PBMCs. CDR3 region: CSARTADTQYF. The nucleotide sequence reads as follows: TGCAGTGCTCGGACAGCAGATACGCAGTATTTT.